The 16 T cell receptor beta chains below were found in one sample sequenced in a study of blood T cell repertoires in COVID-19. Measured with immunoSEQ multiplex PCR; TCRdb has only the in-frame clones, and not every one. Of approximately 15,000 clones in the sample, around 87% were seen once. The specimen sequenced was peripheral blood. The receptors here all came from a man aged 45-60 years with active COVID-19.

The chain carries TRBV4-1 and TRBJ1-5; D gene unclear. V gave up 4 bases and J gave up 3 bases, with 10 bases separating them. The CDR3 length is 14 residues. The germline gives CDR1 MGHRA, CDR2 YSYEKL. CDR3 sequence: CASSPWRTNQPQHF. CDR3 DNA: TGCGCCAGCAGCCCATGGAGGACCAATCAGCCCCAGCATTTT.

The chain couples TRBV7-2 to TRBJ2-7; 10 nucleotides line up with TRBD1. Germline trimming cut 5 bases from V and 6 bases from J; bases unmatched to any gene: 7. The CDR3 contains 14 residues. Germline V CDR1 and CDR2: SGHTA, FQGNSA. The CDR3: CASSPRQGASEQYF. The CDR3 DNA follows: TGTGCCAGCAGCCCCCGACAGGGGGCGAGCGAGCAGTACTTC.

V usage is TRBV5-1 and J usage is TRBJ1-1, with 9 bases fitting TRBD1. This CDR3 has 15 residues. Per the germline V gene, CDR1 is SGHRS and CDR2 is YFSETQ. V lost 2 bases and J lost 7; bases outside the gene matches: 9. The CDR3 loop reads CASSLNLNRGHEAFF. CDR3 DNA: TGCGCCAGCAGCTTAAACCTTAACAGGGGGCATGAAGCTTTCTTT.

This chain uses TRBV18 with TRBJ2-7, with 9 bases fitting TRBD1. Germline assignment: CDR1 KGHSH and CDR2 LQKENI. The length of the CDR3 is 19 residues. V gave up 2 bases and J gave up 3 bases; unmatched junction bases: 17. CDR3 bases: TGTGCCAGCTCACCAACCGGGACAGGGACCCCAAAACGAGGCTACGAGCAGTACTTC. This encodes CASSPTGTGTPKRGYEQYF.

The chain joins TRBV19 to TRBJ2-3; 7 bases agree with TRBD1. Germline-derived CDR1 and CDR2 are LNHDA and SQIVND (reference sequence). The CDR3 is 17 residues long. The J segment lost 4 bases and the V segment lost 5 bases, leaving 15 bases of the junction unmatched. The CDR3 nucleotides are TGTGCCAGTAGTTCTCCCCCTGGGACAGTAGCAGCAGATACGCAGTATTTT. Amino acids: CASSSPPGTVAADTQYF.

The sample holds one count of this clone. The rearrangement links TRBV3-1 (or the pseudogene TRBV3-2) to TRBJ2-2, with D perhaps TRBD2 (5 bases). The V gene's germline CDR1 is LGHDT and CDR2 YNNKEL (reference sequence). V was clipped by 8 bases and J by 4 bases, with 14 bases between them. This CDR3 has 14 residues. CDR3 in DNA: TGTGCCAGCGGTCTTAGCGCCGTCACCGGGGAGCTGTTTTTT. This codes for CASGLSAVTGELFF.

This chain joins TRBV3-1 (or the pseudogene TRBV3-2) and TRBJ1-2; D might be TRBD1 (5 bases). With 4 bases removed from V and 4 bases from J, the gap between germline ends came to 13 bases. Germline V gives CDR1 LGHDT, CDR2 YNNKEL (reference sequence). This CDR3 region has 14 residues. Written as DNA, the CDR3 is TGTGCCAGCAGCCTCCTGACAGTAAGCTATGGCTACACCTTC. It is translated as CASSLLTVSYGYTF.

The V and J genes are TRBV6-1 and TRBJ1-6; D is unclear. The CDR3 has 15 residues. Germline lookup yields CDR1 MNHNS and CDR2 SASEGT. Trimming pared 3 bases from V and 13 bases from J, leaving 19 bases between. CDR3 nucleotides: TGTGCCAGCAGTGAGGCGGTAGGGCGCGCGGGGCCCCTCCACTTT. Encoded protein: CASSEAVGRAGPLHF.

V gene TRBV7-2 combines with J gene TRBJ2-3; tentative D call: TRBD2 (6 bases). Trimming took off 5 bases at V and 7 bases at J, with 13 bases between the two ends. The CDR3 is made up of 13 amino acids. In germline, CDR1 is SGHTA, CDR2 FQGNSA. This CDR3 is CASSPPGGNTQYF. The CDR3 bases are TGTGCCAGCAGCCCTCCAGGAGGGAATACGCAGTATTTT. Variable domain in full (rest from reference TRBV7-2 and TRBJ2-3): GAGVSQSPSNKVTEKGKDVELRCDPISGHTALYWYRQSLGQGLEFLIYFQGNSAPDKSGLPSDRFSAERTGGSVSTLTIQRTQQEDSAVYLCASSPPGGNTQYFGPGTRLTVL.

The table lists this clone with a few counts. The V gene is TRBV19, the J gene TRBJ2-7; tentative D call: TRBD1 (7 bases). Germline loops: CDR1 LNHDA, CDR2 SQIVND (reference sequence). V was clipped by 5 bases and J by 2 bases, with 19 bases between them. The CDR3 covers 16 residues. Here the CDR3 reads CASSSRGTDGAYEQYF. The CDR3 DNA reads as TGTGCCAGTAGTTCCCGCGGGACAGATGGAGCCTACGAGCAGTACTTC.

The chain employs TRBV20-1 and TRBJ2-2, with a weak D call TRBD2 (6 bases). Deletions cut 3 bases from V and 5 bases from J, with 13 bases between. The CDR3 is made up of 14 amino acids. CDR1 is DFQATT, CDR2 SNEGSKA, per germline (reference sequence). The DNA of the CDR3 is TGCAGTGCTAGTAGGAGGGCCGGGACCGGGGAGCTGTTTTTT. It is translated as CSASRRAGTGELFF.

The chain combines TRBV6-5 with TRBJ1-1; D might be TRBD1 (5 bases). Trimming took 5 bases from V and 10 from J, leaving 20 bases between them. The CDR3 has 14 amino acids. The germline gives CDR1 MNHEY, CDR2 SVGAGI. This CDR3 is CASSPGGGPLGAFF. In DNA form, the CDR3 reads TGTGCCAGCAGTCCCGGCGGGGGTCCCCTTGGAGCTTTCTTT.

The genes are TRBV12-5 and TRBJ2-3; 7 bases fit TRBD2. V shed 5 bases and J 0 bases; nucleotides not matched to a gene: 2. This CDR3 spans 14 amino acids. Germline V lookup: CDR1 LGHNT, CDR2 FRNRAP. The CDR3 is CASGSGASTDTQYF. CDR3 sequence (DNA): TGTGCTAGTGGTAGCGGGGCTAGCACAGATACGCAGTATTTT.

The V and J genes are TRBV14 and TRBJ1-1, with D unresolved. The length of the CDR3 is 13 residues. With 1 base removed from V and 5 bases from J, the gap between germline ends came to 8 bases. Germline-derived CDR1 and CDR2 are SGHDN and FVKESK. The CDR3 DNA is TGTGCCAGCAGCCAAGTGTATATGACTGAAGCTTTCTTT. Translating gives CASSQVYMTEAFF.

This clone is a singleton in its sample. V gene TRBV18 combines with J gene TRBJ2-3, with 7 positions matching TRBD1. The germline V gene encodes CDR1 KGHSH and CDR2 LQKENI. The CDR3 is 16 amino acids. Losses at the gene ends were 2 bases for V and 4 bases for J; bases not matched to a gene: 9. The CDR3 loop reads CASSPDRDSLADTQYF. CDR3 bases: TGTGCCAGCTCACCAGACCGGGACAGCTTGGCAGATACGCAGTATTTT. Full variable domain (missing parts from reference TRBV18 and TRBJ2-3): NAGVMQNPRHLVRRRGQEARLRCSPMKGHSHVYWYRQLPEEGLKFMVYLQKENIIDESGMPKERFSAEFPKEGPSILRIQQVVRGDSAAYFCASSPDRDSLADTQYFGPGTRLTVL.

V usage is TRBV21-1 and J usage is TRBJ1-2; the DNA was not used to check the table's D call, TRBD1. TRBV21-1 is a known pseudogene. This CDR3 region has 18 residues. The CDR3 nucleotides are TGTGCCAGCAGCCGATCTCCGATCCGAGCAGGGGGTAACTATGGCTACACCTTC. It specifies CASSRSPIRAGGNYGYTF.